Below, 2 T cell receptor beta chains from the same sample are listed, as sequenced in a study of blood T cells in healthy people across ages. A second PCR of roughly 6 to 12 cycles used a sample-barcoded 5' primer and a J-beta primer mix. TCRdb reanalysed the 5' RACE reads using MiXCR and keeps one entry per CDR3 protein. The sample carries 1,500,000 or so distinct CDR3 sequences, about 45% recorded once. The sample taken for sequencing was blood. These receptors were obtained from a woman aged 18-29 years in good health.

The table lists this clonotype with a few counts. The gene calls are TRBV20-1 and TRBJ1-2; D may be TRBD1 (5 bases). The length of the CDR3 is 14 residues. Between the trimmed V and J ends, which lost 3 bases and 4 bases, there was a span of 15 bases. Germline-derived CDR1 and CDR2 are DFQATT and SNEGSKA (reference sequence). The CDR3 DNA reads TGCAGTGCTAGGGGGACGGCATCTAGCTATGGCTACACCTTC. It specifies CSARGTASSYGYTF.

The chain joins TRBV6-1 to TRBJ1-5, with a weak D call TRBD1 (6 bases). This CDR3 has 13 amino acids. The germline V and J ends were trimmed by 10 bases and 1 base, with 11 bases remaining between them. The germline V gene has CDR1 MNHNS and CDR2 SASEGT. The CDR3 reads CATEDRSNQPQHF. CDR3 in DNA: TGTGCCACCGAGGACAGAAGCAATCAGCCCCAGCATTTT.